The 8 T cell receptor beta chains reported below all come from one sample, sequenced in a study of post-analysis software for immune sequencing data. Study outcomes and limitations: Comparison of patients with controls showed about 5 TRBV segments more frequent in patients, TRBV5-6, TRBV5-1 and TRBV20-1 among them.

TCR beta cDNA libraries had unique molecular identifiers. TCRdb reprocessed the PCR reads via MiXCR and lists one record per CDR3 protein. The data contain about 400,000 distinct CDR3 sequences, roughly 38% of them singletons. These receptors have no identified antigens. Material for sequencing was blood. The receptors were gathered from a girl between 10 and 17 years old with multiple sclerosis.

This sequence joins TRBV2 and TRBJ1-1; no clear D. This CDR3 comprises 13 residues. The germline gives CDR1 SNHLY, CDR2 FYNNEI. Deletions cut 7 bases from V and 5 bases from J, with 14 bases between. The CDR3 reads CASNSQEETEAFF. In DNA form, the CDR3 reads TGTGCCAGCAACTCCCAGGAGGAAACTGAAGCTTTCTTT.

The rearrangement links TRBV3-1 to TRBJ2-5; 7 bases map to TRBD2. J gave up 5 bases and V 4 bases, and 1 base lay outside the gene matches. Germline V gene sequence: CDR1 LGHDT, CDR2 YNNKEL (reference sequence). The CDR3 is made up of 12 amino acids. The CDR3 bases are TGTGCCAGCAGCCGGGAGGGGGAGACCCAGTACTTC. Translation gives CASSREGETQYF.

The V gene is TRBV5-5, the J gene TRBJ2-5, with D maybe TRBD1 (6 bases). The germline V gene has CDR1 SGHKS and CDR2 YYEKEE (reference sequence). Trimming left V 0 bases short and J 5 bases short, with 11 bases between. CDR3 size: 14 residues. CDR3: CASSLVWGPETQYF. The DNA of the CDR3 is TGTGCCAGCAGCTTGGTATGGGGGCCGGAGACCCAGTACTTC.

This chain links TRBV9 with TRBJ2-5; D may be TRBD2 (6 bases). CDR3 size: 16 residues. Trimming removed 0 bases from V and 4 bases from J, with 16 bases in between. CDR1 SGDLS and CDR2 YYNGEE come from the germline V gene. The CDR3 nucleotides read TGTGCCAGCAGCGTAGAACAGCTTGGGGGAGGAGAGACCCAGTACTTC. Its translation is CASSVEQLGGGETQYF.

This clonotype appeared a few times. The V gene is TRBV11-2, the J gene TRBJ2-7; TRBD2 might be the D (8 bases). Germline values: CDR1 SGHAT, CDR2 FQNNGV. The CDR3 is 18 amino acids. V was pared by 5 bases and J by 1 base, with 24 bases between. The CDR3 region is CASSTTGRRRGASYEQYF. The CDR3 region has the DNA TGTGCCAGCAGCACGACAGGGAGAAGGCGGGGGGCTTCCTACGAGCAGTACTTC.

To note about this clonotype: A read error may account for a junction end that differs from germline. The chain employs TRBV7-9 and TRBJ2-5; D unresolved. The germline gives CDR1 SEHNR, CDR2 FQNEAQ (reference sequence). This CDR3 spans 13 amino acids. CDR3 DNA: TGTGTCAGCAGCCCCGGATTAGTGGGGACCCAGTACTTC. Its protein product is CVSSPGLVGTQYF.

The V and J genes are TRBV2 and TRBJ1-2; D unresolved. Per germline, CDR1 SNHLY and CDR2 FYNNEI. The CDR3 sequence is 13 residues long. With 4 bases removed from V and 1 base from J, the gap between germline ends came to 7 bases. The CDR3 region is CASSGVLNYGYTF. CDR3 nucleotide sequence: TGTGCCAGCAGTGGCGTCCTTAACTATGGCTACACCTTC.

The V call is TRBV12-3 or TRBV12-4, the J call TRBJ1-2; D is perhaps TRBD1 (6 bases). V lost 6 bases, J lost 2 bases, and 16 bases lay in between. CDR3 length equals 15 residues. The CDR3 nucleotides read TGTGCCAGCAGCCGAGAACAGGGAATGAACTATGGCTACACCTTC. Translated, it gives CASSREQGMNYGYTF.